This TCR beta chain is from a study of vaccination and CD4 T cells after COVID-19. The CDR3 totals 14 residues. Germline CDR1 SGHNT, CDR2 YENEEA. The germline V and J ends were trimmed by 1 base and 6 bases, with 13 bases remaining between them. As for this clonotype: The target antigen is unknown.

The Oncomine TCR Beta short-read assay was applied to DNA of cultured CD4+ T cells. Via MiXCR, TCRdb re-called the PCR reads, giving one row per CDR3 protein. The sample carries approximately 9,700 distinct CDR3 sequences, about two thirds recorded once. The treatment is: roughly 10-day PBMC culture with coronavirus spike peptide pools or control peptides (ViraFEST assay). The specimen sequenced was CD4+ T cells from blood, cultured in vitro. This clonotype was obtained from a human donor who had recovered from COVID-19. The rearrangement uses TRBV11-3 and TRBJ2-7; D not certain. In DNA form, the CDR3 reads TGTGCCAGCAGCTTAGTTATCCCTCCAGCCGAGCAGTACTTC. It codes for CASSLVIPPAEQYF.